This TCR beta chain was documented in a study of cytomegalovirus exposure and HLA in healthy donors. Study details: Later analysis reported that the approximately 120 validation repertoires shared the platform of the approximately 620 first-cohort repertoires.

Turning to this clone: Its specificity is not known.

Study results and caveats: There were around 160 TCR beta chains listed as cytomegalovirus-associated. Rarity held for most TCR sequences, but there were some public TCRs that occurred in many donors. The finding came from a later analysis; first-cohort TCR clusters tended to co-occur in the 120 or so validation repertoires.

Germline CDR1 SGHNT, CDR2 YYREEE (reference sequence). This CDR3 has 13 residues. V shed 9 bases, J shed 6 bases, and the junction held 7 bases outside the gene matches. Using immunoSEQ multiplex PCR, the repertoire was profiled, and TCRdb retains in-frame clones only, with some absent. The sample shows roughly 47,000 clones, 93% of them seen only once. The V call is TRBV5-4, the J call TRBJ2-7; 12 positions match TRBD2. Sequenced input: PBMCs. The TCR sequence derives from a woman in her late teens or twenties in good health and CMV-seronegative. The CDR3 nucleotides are TGTGCCACCACTAGCGGGGGGCGCGGCGAGCAGTACTTC. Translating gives CATTSGGRGEQYF.